The 21 T cell receptor beta chains presented below share a single source sample, sequenced in a study of control samples from healthy donors and cancer patients. Generated by immunoSEQ multiplex PCR, the TCRdb table keeps only in-frame clones and is missing some. The profile shows 120,000 or so clones, 80% to 90% of them singletons. Input material: blood. The receptors stem from a middle-aged man in good health.

The V call is TRBV24-1, the J call TRBJ1-5; 10 nucleotides align to TRBD1. This CDR3 spans 14 amino acids. J gave up 5 bases and V 7 bases, and 4 bases lay outside the gene matches. From germline, CDR1 is KGHDR and CDR2 SFDVKD. The CDR3 loop is CATRGQGVHQPQHF. In DNA, the CDR3 is TGTGCCACCAGAGGACAGGGGGTTCATCAGCCCCAGCATTTT.

This chain joins TRBV12-5 and TRBJ1-3; D is ambiguous. TRBJ1-4 explains the end of the DNA better; the J call may be wrong. Germline-derived CDR1 and CDR2 are LGHNT and FRNRAP. This CDR3 is built from 14 residues. This chain's CDR3 is CASGAGPGSGELFF. The CDR3 DNA follows: TGTGCTAGTGGCGCGGGCCCAGGATCCGGGGAACTGTTTTTT.

The chain uses TRBV5-1 and TRBJ1-1; maybe TRBD1 (6 bases). In germline, CDR1 is SGHRS, CDR2 YFSETQ. V was trimmed by 5 bases and J by 6 bases, leaving 11 bases between them. The CDR3 has 12 amino acids. CDR3 residues: CASRDTGPEAFF. Here the CDR3 DNA reads TGCGCCAGCAGGGATACAGGGCCTGAAGCTTTCTTT.

The rearrangement joins TRBV30 to TRBJ1-6; D remains unclear. Deletions cut 0 bases from V and 8 bases from J, with 17 bases between. CDR1 is GTSNPN, CDR2 SVGIG, per germline (reference sequence). The CDR3 has 16 residues. The CDR3 DNA reads as TGTGCCTGGAGTGTACAGAGGTCCCCCCGGGATTCACCCCTCCACTTT. Its protein product is CAWSVQRSPRDSPLHF. Drawing the rest from reference TRBV30 and TRBJ1-6, the complete variable domain is SQTIHQWPATLVQPVGSPLSLECTVEGTSNPNLYWYRQAAGRGLQLLFYSVGIGQISSEVPQNLSASRPQDRQFILSSKKLLLSDSGFYLCAWSVQRSPRDSPLHFGNGTRLTVT.

The CDR3 DNA reads TGTGCCAGCAGCCAAGATAGTGGGACAGTCTATGGCTACACCTTC. Protein product: CASSQDSGTVYGYTF. This rearrangement joins TRBV3-1 (or the pseudogene TRBV3-2) to TRBJ1-2; TRBD1 aligns across 7 bases. CDR1 is LGHDT, CDR2 YNNKEL, per germline (reference sequence). The J segment lost 4 bases and the V segment lost 0 bases, leaving 5 bases of the junction unmatched. The CDR3 runs to 15 residues.

The chain carries TRBV19 and TRBJ1-2, with 8 bases identical to TRBD1. The CDR3 extends over 14 amino acids. Germline V CDR1 and CDR2: LNHDA, SQIVND (reference sequence). The trim removed 3 bases at V and 2 bases at J, leaving 2 bases unmatched. As DNA, the CDR3 is TGTGCCAGTAGTATGGCAGGGGGCAACTATGGCTACACCTTC. The encoded protein is CASSMAGGNYGYTF.

V gene TRBV6-2 or TRBV6-3 combines with J gene TRBJ2-7; the D is unclear. The CDR3 spans 15 residues. The germline V and J ends were trimmed by 0 bases and 2 bases, with 11 bases remaining between them. Germline V gene lookup returns CDR1 MNHEY and CDR2 SVGEGT. The CDR3: CASSYSWNRAYEQYF. CDR3 nucleotide sequence: TGTGCCAGCAGTTACTCTTGGAACCGAGCCTACGAGCAGTACTTC.

V gene TRBV30 combines with J gene TRBJ1-6; 8 bases fit TRBD1. The J segment lost 12 bases and the V segment lost 2 bases, leaving 9 bases of the junction unmatched. There are 14 residues in the CDR3. The germline V gene encodes CDR1 GTSNPN and CDR2 SVGIG (reference sequence). Written as DNA, the CDR3 is TGTGCCTGGAGTCCCCGGACAGGGCTCGGACCCCTCCACTTT. The encoded protein is CAWSPRTGLGPLHF.

This clone came up once. The chain has TRBV10-3 and TRBJ2-1; 8 bases are shared with TRBD2. The CDR3 length is 18 residues. Germline values: CDR1 ENHRY, CDR2 SYGVKD. V was clipped by 2 bases and J by 0 bases; unmatched bases: 9. The CDR3, as DNA: TGTGCCATCAGTGAGGGGTTGGAGCGGGGGAGCTCCTACAATGAGCAGTTCTTC. Amino acid sequence: CAISEGLERGSSYNEQFF.

This chain connects TRBV24-1 to TRBJ2-3, with 12 bases lining up with TRBD2. The CDR3 is 19 amino acids. Germline trimming cut 3 bases from V and 0 bases from J; bases unmatched to any gene: 9. Looked up from germline, CDR1 is KGHDR and CDR2 is SFDVKD. The CDR3 region has the DNA TGTGCCACCAGTGATCGCCTAGCGGGGGGGCCGTCGAGCACAGATACGCAGTATTTT. It translates to CATSDRLAGGPSSTDTQYF.

The chain combines TRBV4-3 with TRBJ2-3; TRBD2 agrees at 7 bases. Trimming at V came to 5 bases and at J to 1 base, leaving 6 bases not matched to a gene. The length of the CDR3 is 15 residues. Germline assignment: CDR1 LGHNA and CDR2 YSLEER. DNA for the CDR3: TGCGCCAGCAGCGGGGAGGCGGGGGGCACAGATACGCAGTATTTT. This sequence encodes CASSGEAGGTDTQYF.

V is TRBV11-3 and J is TRBJ2-3; D might be TRBD2 (5 bases). Germline values: CDR1 SGHNT, CDR2 YENEEA. V lost 2 bases and J lost 4, with 10 bases in between. The CDR3 extends over 14 amino acids. CDR3 bases: TGTGCCAGCAGCTTATCGGCTAGCTCAGATACGCAGTATTTT. Its protein is CASSLSASSDTQYF. Combining the CDR3 with reference TRBV11-3 and TRBJ2-3 gives the whole variable domain EAGVVQSPRYKIIEKKQPVAFWCNPISGHNTLYWYLQNLGQGPELLIRYENEEAVDDSQLPKDRFSAERLKGVDSTLKIQPAELGDSAVYLCASSLSASSDTQYFGPGTRLTVL.

The CDR3 reads CATSHGGGTDTQYF. The CDR3 coding sequence is TGTGCCACCAGTCATGGCGGGGGCACAGATACGCAGTATTTT. The chain couples TRBV15 to TRBJ2-3; possible D gene TRBD2, 6 bases. Germline values: CDR1 LNHNV, CDR2 YYDKDF (reference sequence). The CDR3 is made up of 14 amino acids. V shed 6 bases and J shed 1 base, with 11 bases lying between them.

The chain uses TRBV7-2 and TRBJ2-2; D tentatively reads TRBD1 or TRBD2 (5 bases each). CDR1 and CDR2 (germline): SGHTA, FQGNSA. Trimming took 9 bases from V and 1 from J, leaving 9 bases between them. This CDR3 is 13 amino acids long. The CDR3 sequence is CASGTGNTGELFF. CDR3 bases: TGTGCCAGTGGGACGGGGAACACCGGGGAGCTGTTTTTT.

This clone has just one count. The chain employs TRBV27 and TRBJ1-2; D perhaps matches TRBD1 (5 bases). The ends were cut back, 2 bases at V and 4 bases at J, with 17 bases in the middle. Per the germline V gene, CDR1 is MNHEY and CDR2 is SMNVEV (reference sequence). The CDR3 loop spans 16 amino acids. CDR3 DNA: TGTGCCAGCAGTTTACAGTCCCAGGGAAGGCGCTATGGCTACACCTTC. Translating it yields CASSLQSQGRRYGYTF.

This clone was seen more than once but under ten times. The rearrangement links TRBV2 to TRBJ1-1; D is possibly TRBD1 (5 bases). V was cut by 7 bases and J by 3 bases, with 15 bases left in between. This CDR3 comprises 14 residues. Germline loops: CDR1 SNHLY, CDR2 FYNNEI. The CDR3 bases are TGTGCCAGCACCCAGGGCTGGGCGGACACTGAAGCTTTCTTT. This encodes CASTQGWADTEAFF. Full variable domain (outside the CDR3, taken from reference TRBV2 and TRBJ1-1): EPEVTQTPSHQVTQMGQEVILRCVPISNHLYFYWYRQILGQKVEFLVSFYNNEISEKSEIFDDQFSVERPDGSNFTLKIRSTKLEDSAMYFCASTQGWADTEAFFGQGTRLTVV.

The V gene is TRBV9, the J gene TRBJ2-7, with TRBD1 matching 10 bases. Germline lookup yields CDR1 SGDLS and CDR2 YYNGEE. The J segment lost 2 bases and the V segment lost 3 bases, leaving 8 bases of the junction unmatched. This CDR3 has 16 residues. The CDR3 protein is CASSESTGTGAYEQYF. CDR3 coding DNA: TGTGCCAGCAGCGAGTCCACCGGGACAGGGGCCTACGAGCAGTACTTC.

Note on this clone: One end of the junction fails to match germline, which may point to a read error. V and J are TRBV12-3 or TRBV12-4 and TRBJ1-2, with TRBD1 as a possible D gene (5 bases). The CDR3 runs to 11 residues. CDR3 DNA sequence: TGTGCCAGCACCTACACGGGACCGCCCTCCTTC. It encodes CASTYTGPPSF.

The chain combines TRBV30 with TRBJ2-7; D remains unclear. V lost 0 bases, J lost 7 bases, and 10 bases lay in between. CDR1 is GTSNPN and CDR2 is SVGIG in the germline V gene (reference sequence). This CDR3 spans 12 amino acids. For the CDR3, the DNA is TGTGCCTGGAGTGTACACCTCGGGGAGCAGTACTTC. It yields the protein CAWSVHLGEQYF.

The rearrangement uses TRBV6-5 and TRBJ2-7; 8 bases are a match to TRBD1. J was trimmed by 5 bases and V by 0 bases; bases with no gene match: 6. Per the germline V gene, CDR1 is MNHEY and CDR2 is SVGAGI. The CDR3 covers 15 residues. CDR3 nucleotides: TGTGCCAGCAGTTACTCGCGGCAGGGGGCAAACGAGCAGTACTTC. Residues: CASSYSRQGANEQYF.

This clone came up once. Distinct nucleotide sequences in the sample also encode this CDR3. The chain employs TRBV6-2 or TRBV6-3 and TRBJ2-4; tentative D call: TRBD2 (6 bases). Germline V gives CDR1 MNHEY, CDR2 SVGEGT. The CDR3 sequence is 14 residues long. V lost 7 bases and J 5 bases, leaving 15 bases between the germline ends. The CDR3 is CASTPSRGENIQYF. Here the CDR3 DNA reads TGTGCCAGCACCCCCTCGCGGGGTGAAAACATTCAGTACTTC.